The sequence of this TCR beta chain was determined in a study of post-analysis software for immune sequencing data. In the study overall: There were relapsing-remitting, secondary progressive and progressive-relapsing multiple sclerosis among the disease courses included. The study's findings and limits: Among multiple sclerosis patients, normalized Chao1 diversity was significantly below that of controls. Samples sharing a preparation batch grouped tightly together when assessed by F measure.

Researchers reported that TCR beta cDNA libraries carried unique molecular identifiers. Some 500,000 cDNA molecules were obtained from around 1 to 9.1 million T cells. One entry per CDR3 protein, called by TCRdb with MiXCR from the PCR reads. This sample yields hundreds of thousands of distinct CDR3 sequences, of which 25% to 30% are seen a single time; around 0.56% belongs to the top ten. This clonotype has just a few counts. Its antigen is still unknown. This sequence was found in a girl between 10 and 17 years old with multiple sclerosis. The sample comprised blood.

Here the CDR3 reads CASSLLQKGGYTF. CDR3 DNA sequence: TGTGCCAGCAGTTTACTCCAAAAGGGTGGCTACACCTTC. This sequence joins TRBV28 and TRBJ1-2; no clear D gene. V lost 2 bases to trimming and J lost 7 bases, with 11 bases between them. CDR1 and CDR2 (germline): MDHEN, SYDVKM. The length of the CDR3 is 13 residues.